This is a list of T cell receptor beta chains from one sample in a study of T cells in Graves' hyperthyroidism and ophthalmopathy. TCRdb re-derived calls from the multiplex PCR reads in MiXCR, one entry per CDR3 protein. This table has approximately 620,000 distinct CDR3 sequences, over 11% appearing once. The source material was blood. These receptors were collected from a woman in her twenties or thirties with Graves' hyperthyroidism that later progressed to Graves' ophthalmopathy. CDR3s include the opening cysteine and the closing phenylalanine or tryptophan. A D gene is named only where the DNA matches it firmly. For some rows the clone size is stated as once, few or many, or as a class when expanded; others skip it.

J gene,clone size,D gene,V gene,CDR3 DNA,CDR3 protein
TRBJ1-1,few,NA,TRBV19,TGTGCCAGTATGGACGGTACTGAAGCTTTCTTT,CASMDGTEAFF
TRBJ2-1,many,TRBD1,TRBV2,TGTGCCAGCAGCCCAGGACAGGGTCCCCGTGAGCAGTTCTTC,CASSPGQGPREQFF
TRBJ2-3,many,NA,TRBV7-8,TGTGCCAGCAGCTCGCACAGGGATACGCAGTATTTT,CASSSHRDTQYF
TRBJ2-1,many,TRBD2,TRBV11-3,TGTGCCAGCAGCAAAGGGGTCCTAGCGGGAGGGCCCTATGAGCAGTTCTTC,CASSKGVLAGGPYEQFF
TRBJ1-5,many,NA,TRBV19,TGTGCCAGTAGTATCCTCCAGGGGATGAAGGGCAATCAGCCCCAGCATTTT,CASSILQGMKGNQPQHF
TRBJ2-1,many,NA,TRBV20-1,TGCAGTGCTAGAGATATTACAGGGGAGGACTACAATGAGCAGTTCTTC,CSARDITGEDYNEQFF
TRBJ1-2,NA,NA,TRBV6-1,TGTGCCAGCAGCCAAGGGGGGGTTTCTAACTATGGCTACACCTTC,CASSQGGVSNYGYTF
TRBJ2-7,few,NA,TRBV6-1,TGTGCCAGCAGTTCGCACTCGCGGCCACATACCGAGCAGTACTTC,CASSSHSRPHTEQYF
TRBJ2-3,many,TRBD2,TRBV7-3,TGTGCCAGCAGCCAAGCCGGGACTAGCGGGAGGGCCCGAGATACGCAGTATTTT,CASSQAGTSGRARDTQYF
TRBJ1-5,many,NA,TRBV30,TGTGCCTGGAGTCTGAGGGGTCTTCAGCCCCAGCATTTT,CAWSLRGLQPQHF
TRBJ2-3,few,NA,TRBV7-2,TGTGCCAGCAGCTTAGTCTTGGCTAGCACAGATACGCAGTATTTT,CASSLVLASTDTQYF
TRBJ2-5,many,NA,TRBV18,TGTGCCAGCTCACCACCGGGCAGGTTGGGAGAGACCCAGTACTTC,CASSPPGRLGETQYF
TRBJ1-5,many,NA,TRBV28,TGTGCCAGCAGTATACCCAGGGGCGCTAATCAGCCCCAGCATTTT,CASSIPRGANQPQHF
TRBJ2-1,few,TRBD1,TRBV7-2,TGTGCCAGCAGCTTCGAGACAGGGCCCCCCAATGAGCAGTTCTTC,CASSFETGPPNEQFF
TRBJ2-5,NA,NA,TRBV10-2,TGTACCACCCTCAACCCTAGCACGCGGGAGACCCAGTACTTC,CTTLNPSTRETQYF
TRBJ2-3,many,TRBD1,TRBV20-1,TGCAGTGCTACAGGGGGTATTGGCACAGATACGCAGTATTTT,CSATGGIGTDTQYF
TRBJ1-4,many,NA,TRBV7-6,TGTGCCAGCAGCCCTACCGCAGTCGGGGAAAAACTGTTTTTT,CASSPTAVGEKLFF
TRBJ2-1,many,NA,TRBV20-1,TGCAGTGCCCCTGGGACTTTGGCTAACAATGAGCAGTTCTTC,CSAPGTLANNEQFF
TRBJ2-2,NA,NA,TRBV20-1,TGCAGTGCTACCCCAGCTACGAACACCGGGGAGCTGTTTTTT,CSATPATNTGELFF
TRBJ2-1,many,TRBD2,TRBV7-3,TGTGCCAGCAGCTCTCTCTACTTGACTAGCGAGAGGTCCAATGAGCAGTTCTTC,CASSSLYLTSERSNEQFF
TRBJ2-5,once,NA,TRBV25-1,TGTGCCAGCAGCCCCCTTGGGACGGATGCGGCCCAGTACTTC,CASSPLGTDAAQYF
TRBJ2-3,many,NA,TRBV7-2,TGTGCCAGCAGCTTGGCGGGTCACACGAATACGCAGTATTTT,CASSLAGHTNTQYF
TRBJ2-3,NA,NA,TRBV6-5,TGTGCCAGCAGTTACCTCGGGGGCGGGCGGGGTGTAGATACGCAGTATTTT,CASSYLGGGRGVDTQYF
TRBJ2-7,many,NA,TRBV12-3/TRBV12-4,TGTGCCAGCAGTTTAACGGGTGCAACCTACGAGCAGTACTTC,CASSLTGATYEQYF
TRBJ1-3,many,NA,TRBV14,TGTGCCAGCAGCCTAGCAGGGATCAACTCTGGAAACACCATATATTTT,CASSLAGINSGNTIYF
TRBJ1-2,many,NA,TRBV2,TGTGCCAGCAGTGTTCGGGAAGGCGGCTATGGCTACACCTTC,CASSVREGGYGYTF
TRBJ2-2,NA,NA,TRBV7-9,TGTGCCAGCAGCGCAATTTGGGACCACTTAAACACCGGGGAGCTGTTTTTT,CASSAIWDHLNTGELFF
TRBJ1-5,NA,NA,TRBV2,TGTGCCAGCAGTTTATGGTTAGGGTTTGGTTGTGAGCCCCAGCATTTT,CASSLWLGFGCEPQHF
TRBJ1-6,few,NA,TRBV4-3,TGCGCCAGCAGCCCAGGAAGGGTTGAAGGATCACCCCTCCACTTT,CASSPGRVEGSPLHF
TRBJ2-7,few,NA,TRBV12-3/TRBV12-4,TGTGCCTCTCGAGGGGATCACGAGCAGTACTTC,CASRGDHEQYF
TRBJ1-1,many,NA,TRBV27,TGTGCCAGCAGTTCCGGCACTGAAGCTTTCTTT,CASSSGTEAFF
TRBJ1-1,NA,NA,TRBV4-1,TGCGCCAGCAGCCAAAAACTGGACACTGAAGCTTTCTTT,CASSQKLDTEAFF
TRBJ2-2,few,TRBD2,TRBV6-5,TGTGCCAGCAGTTACTCGGGGGGGATAGCGGGAGGGCTGACCGGGGAGCTGTTTTTT,CASSYSGGIAGGLTGELFF
TRBJ1-2,many,NA,TRBV6-6,TGTGCCAGCAGTTACCCGAAAAAGTCAGGCTATGGCTACACCTTC,CASSYPKKSGYGYTF
TRBJ1-2,few,NA,TRBV11-2,TGTGCCAGCAGCTTAGATTTCGGGGATGGCTACACCTTC,CASSLDFGDGYTF
TRBJ2-7,many,NA,TRBV6-2/TRBV6-3,TGTGCCAGCAGTTACACCGTCCCTCTTATCCACGAGCAGTACTTC,CASSYTVPLIHEQYF
TRBJ1-2,many,NA,TRBV24-1,TGTGCCACCAGTGATCCTAGCCATGGCTACACCTTC,CATSDPSHGYTF
TRBJ2-1,many,TRBD2,TRBV2,TGTGCCAGCAGTGAACCGCTAGCGGGTCCCCTTAGCTCCTACAATGAGCAGTTCTTC,CASSEPLAGPLSSYNEQFF
TRBJ1-6,many,TRBD1,TRBV27,TGTGCCAGCAGTCCACAGGGGGATCCCCTCCACTTT,CASSPQGDPLHF
TRBJ1-2,NA,NA,TRBV18,TGTGCCAGCTCACCTGGACTGGACCTGGCCCTCTATGGCTACACCTTC,CASSPGLDLALYGYTF
TRBJ1-5,many,NA,TRBV24-1,TGTGCCACCAGTGATACCGGAAGGGTACCCCAGCATTTT,CATSDTGRVPQHF
TRBJ2-1,many,NA,TRBV6-5,TGTGCCAGCAGTTACTCGACGATGCAGGGGGAGCAGTTCTTC,CASSYSTMQGEQFF
TRBJ1-3,NA,NA,TRBV3-1,TGTGCCAGCAGCCAAGATGGAGGGCCTATCTCTGGAAACACCATATATTTT,CASSQDGGPISGNTIYF
TRBJ1-1,NA,TRBD1,TRBV28,TGTGCCAGCAGTACTACCGGGACAGGGAAAGGTGAAGCTTTCTTT,CASSTTGTGKGEAFF
TRBJ2-5,NA,NA,TRBV10-3,TGTGCCATCAGTGAGTCGAGTGCCCAAGAGACCCAGTACTTC,CAISESSAQETQYF
TRBJ2-3,many,TRBD2,TRBV4-2,TGTGCCAGCAGCCCCACCCCGGGACTAGCGGGAGGGTCCGGCACAGATACGCAGTATTTT,CASSPTPGLAGGSGTDTQYF
TRBJ2-3,many,NA,TRBV18,TGTGCCAGCTCACCACCGACCACAGATACGCAGTATTTT,CASSPPTTDTQYF
TRBJ1-1,many,NA,TRBV12-3/TRBV12-4,TGTGCCAGCAGTTCACTCAAATGGGCCAAGAACACTGAAGCTTTCTTT,CASSSLKWAKNTEAFF
TRBJ1-2,NA,NA,TRBV19,TGTGCCAGTAGTACCTCCGGGACGGACTATGGCTACACCTTC,CASSTSGTDYGYTF
TRBJ2-2,few,NA,TRBV15,TGTGCCACCACCCTTAATGGCGCCTTGACCGGGGAGCTGTTTTTT,CATTLNGALTGELFF
TRBJ2-3,many,TRBD1,TRBV11-2,TGTGCCAGCAGCGGACGGGACAGAACCATTAGCACAGATACGCAGTATTTT,CASSGRDRTISTDTQYF